One and the same sample provided the 19 T cell receptor beta chains below, sequenced in a study of T cells after posttransplantation cyclophosphamide (dated by TCRdb to the mid-2010s). The treatment or condition label for this specimen denotes: high-dose cyclophosphamide on days +3 and +4 as single-agent GVHD prophylaxis. Patients in the PTCy group got busulfan and fludarabine conditioning, a marrow graft from a related or unrelated donor, and cyclophosphamide on days +3 and +4. The library relied on the immunoSEQ multiplex PCR assay. Entries here come from immuneACCESS through TCRdb and include only in-frame sequences with V and J called. Some clones fail to appear in such tables; in the studies checked, an unresolved V gene covers under half of the shortfall, and the cause of the remainder is unknown. Present in this sample are over 9,000 clones, about 90% of which were seen just once. Together, the top ten hold approximately 3.8% of the sample.

Sample: PBMCs, taken after allogeneic stem cell transplant with posttransplant cyclophosphamide. The receptor source for this set is a female patient aged 30-39 years who received an allogeneic stem cell transplant from an unrelated donor, was CMV-positive, and had no GVHD. After a transplant, certain T cells may trace back to the graft donor.

This chain joins TRBV6-1 and TRBJ1-2, with D unclear. V gave up 5 bases and J gave up 0 bases, with 10 bases separating them. CDR3 length equals 14 residues. Germline CDR1 MNHNS, CDR2 SASEGT. Here the CDR3 reads CASSRDYANYGYTF. The CDR3, as DNA: TGTGCCAGCAGTCGGGATTACGCTAACTATGGCTACACCTTC.

The genes are TRBV19 and TRBJ2-2; 7 bases match TRBD2. Looked up from germline, CDR1 is LNHDA and CDR2 is SQIVND (reference sequence). J gave up 0 bases and V 10 bases, and 8 bases lay outside the gene matches. There are 15 residues in the CDR3. The CDR3 DNA reads as TGTGCCACCATAGGGAGGGAAGCGAACACCGGGGAGCTGTTTTTT. Its translation is CATIGREANTGELFF.

The chain uses TRBV28 and TRBJ2-2; 9 bases are a match to TRBD1. CDR1 and CDR2 from the germline V gene are MDHEN and SYDVKM. With V trimmed by 6 bases and J by 4 bases, 3 bases remained unmatched. This CDR3 has 14 residues. As DNA, the CDR3 is TGTGCCAGCAGCCTGACAGGGGGCACCGGGGAGCTGTTTTTT. Translating gives CASSLTGGTGELFF.

The chain combines TRBV5-1 with TRBJ1-6, with 11 bases identical to TRBD1. V lost 4 bases to trimming and J lost 4 bases; unmatched junction nucleotides: 13. CDR1 is SGHRS and CDR2 is YFSETQ in the germline V gene. The CDR3 length is 19 residues. The CDR3 bases are TGCGCCAGCAGCCGAAGGTCCGGGACAGGGGGTGTTTATAATTCACCCCTCCACTTT. Protein product: CASSRRSGTGGVYNSPLHF. Supplemented by reference TRBV5-1 and TRBJ1-6, the full variable domain reads KAGVTQTPRYLIKTRGQQVTLSCSPISGHRSVSWYQQTPGQGLQFLFEYFSETQRNKGNFPGRFSGRQFSNSRSEMNVSTLELGDSALYLCASSRRSGTGGVYNSPLHFGNGTRLTVT.

The chain couples TRBV6-1 to TRBJ2-2; tentative D call: TRBD1 (5 bases). V lost 2 bases, J lost 3 bases, and 10 bases lay in between. CDR3 length equals 15 residues. CDR1 and CDR2 from the germline V gene are MNHNS and SASEGT. The CDR3 coding sequence is TGTGCCAGCAGTGAAAAGGGGCCTTACACCGGGGAGCTGTTTTTT. Translating it yields CASSEKGPYTGELFF.

This sequence joins TRBV7-6 and TRBJ2-7; D is possibly TRBD2 (11 bases). This CDR3 contains 18 residues. The germline gives CDR1 SGHVS, CDR2 FNYEAQ. The ends were cut back, 1 base at V and 5 bases at J, with 24 bases in the middle. CDR3 protein: CASSLVYRLAGTGDEQYF. The DNA of the CDR3 is TGTGCCAGCAGCTTAGTTTATAGACTAGCGGGGACAGGGGACGAGCAGTACTTC.

J is TRBJ2-5 and V is TRBV15; 8 nucleotides match TRBD1. CDR3 length equals 15 residues. J was trimmed by 1 base and V by 2 bases; bases with no gene match: 3. Germline V gene data show CDR1 as LNHNV and CDR2 as YYDKDF (reference sequence). The chain's CDR3 is CATSRRGQGQETQYF. CDR3 nucleotides: TGTGCCACCAGCAGACGTGGACAGGGCCAAGAGACCCAGTACTTC.

The chain uses TRBV5-4 and TRBJ1-4; 11 bases are a match to TRBD1. The CDR3 runs to 14 residues. V lost 3 bases and J lost 8; bases outside the gene matches: 3. Germline V gives CDR1 SGHNT, CDR2 YYREEE (reference sequence). DNA for the CDR3: TGTGCCAGCAGCTCCCGGGACAGGGGGGAAAAACTGTTTTTT. This gives the protein CASSSRDRGEKLFF. The variable domain in full, with the rest retrieved from reference TRBV5-4 and TRBJ1-4, is ETGVTQSPTHLIKTRGQQVTLRCSSQSGHNTVSWYQQALGQGPQFIFQYYREEENGRGNFPPRFSGLQFPNYSSELNVNALELDDSALYLCASSSRDRGEKLFFGSGTQLSVL.

The chain uses TRBV14 and TRBJ1-2; perhaps TRBD1 as D (5 bases). CDR3 size: 16 residues. Germline loops: CDR1 SGHDN, CDR2 FVKESK. The V end lost 0 bases, the J end lost 4 bases, and 15 bases lay between the germline ends. Here the CDR3 reads CASSQDVAGFGYGYTF. The CDR3 nucleotides read TGTGCCAGCAGCCAAGATGTCGCAGGGTTTGGCTATGGCTACACCTTC.

This rearrangement joins TRBV16 to TRBJ1-1; D is unresolved. Germline loops: CDR1 KGHSY, CDR2 FQNENV. V lost 6 bases and J lost 0, with 11 bases in between. The CDR3 has 14 residues. The CDR3 loop reads CASSYPEVNTEAFF. CDR3 DNA sequence: TGTGCCAGCAGTTACCCCGAGGTGAACACTGAAGCTTTCTTT.

The rearrangement uses TRBV5-1 and TRBJ2-5; 8 nucleotides match TRBD2. The CDR3 extends over 18 amino acids. The germline CDR1 and CDR2 sequences are SGHRS and YFSETQ. J gave up 5 bases and V 4 bases, and 19 bases lay outside the gene matches. The CDR3 DNA is TGCGCCAGCAGCGCAACGGGGGGGTACCCCCAATACTGGGAGACCCAGTACTTC. Its protein product is CASSATGGYPQYWETQYF.

The V call is TRBV5-1, the J call TRBJ1-4; unclear D gene. Germline V lookup: CDR1 SGHRS, CDR2 YFSETQ. V gave up 4 bases and J gave up 5 bases, with 9 bases separating them. This CDR3 comprises 13 residues. CDR3 DNA: TGCGCCAGCAGCCGGACGGGAAATGAAAAACTGTTTTTT. Protein product: CASSRTGNEKLFF.

This clone was picked up a small number of times. The same CDR3 also results from other DNA sequences found in this sample. J is TRBJ1-6 and V is TRBV28; 8 bases are shared with TRBD1. The germline V gene has CDR1 MDHEN and CDR2 SYDVKM. The CDR3 runs 17 residues. Unmatched junction bases numbered 8, after V lost 2 bases and J lost 5 bases. CDR3 amino acids: CASSLRSGGANNSPLHF. As DNA, the CDR3 is TGTGCCAGCAGTTTAAGGTCAGGGGGCGCGAATAATTCACCCCTCCACTTT. The variable domain in full, completed from reference TRBV28 and TRBJ1-6, reads DVKVTQSSRYLVKRTGEKVFLECVQDMDHENMFWYRQDPGLGLRLIYFSYDVKMKEKGDIPEGYSVSREKKERFSLILESASTNQTSMYLCASSLRSGGANNSPLHFGNGTRLTVT.

A word on this clone: The junction departs from germline at one end; a sequencing error may be responsible. The rearrangement uses TRBV19 and TRBJ1-2; D unclear. This CDR3 contains 14 residues. CDR1 is LNHDA and CDR2 is SQIVND in the germline V gene (reference sequence). The CDR3: CASSLDGLNYGYTF. CDR3 bases: TGTGCCAGTAGTCTAGATGGGCTCAACTATGGCTACACCTTC.

The chain uses TRBV27 and TRBJ2-7; possible D gene TRBD2, 6 bases. Per germline, CDR1 MNHEY and CDR2 SMNVEV (reference sequence). This CDR3 has 15 amino acids. Between the trimmed V and J ends, which lost 5 bases and 2 bases, there was a span of 16 bases. The CDR3 nucleotides are TGTGCCAGCAGTCCAACTAGCCTATTACCCTACGAGCAGTACTTC. Translated, it gives CASSPTSLLPYEQYF.

The V call is TRBV5-5, the J call TRBJ2-6, with D unclear. The CDR3 has 15 amino acids. Trimming removed 0 bases from V and 4 bases from J, with 8 bases in between. Germline V gene data show CDR1 as SGHKS and CDR2 as YYEKEE (reference sequence). The CDR3 DNA reads TGTGCCAGCAGCTTGGCCGTTTCCGGGGCCAACGTCCTGACTTTC. It specifies CASSLAVSGANVLTF.

The chain joins TRBV6-1 to TRBJ2-7, with 10 positions matching TRBD1. Germline lookup yields CDR1 MNHNS and CDR2 SASEGT. This CDR3 region has 14 residues. With 8 bases clipped from V and 5 bases from J, the junction kept 9 bases outside the gene matches. CDR3 region: CASQTGGADHEQYF. CDR3 DNA: TGTGCCAGCCAGACAGGGGGCGCCGACCACGAGCAGTACTTC.

This chain's CDR3 is CASSPTGTTYNEQFF. CDR3 DNA sequence: TGTGCCAGCAGCCCAACCGGGACTACCTACAATGAGCAGTTCTTC. This chain joins TRBV11-3 and TRBJ2-1; 7 bases map to TRBD2. The CDR3 loop spans 15 amino acids. The ends lost 5 bases at V and 2 bases at J; junction bases unmatched: 6. Germline values: CDR1 SGHNT, CDR2 YENEEA. Using reference TRBV11-3 and TRBJ2-1 for the parts outside the CDR3, the full variable domain is EAGVVQSPRYKIIEKKQPVAFWCNPISGHNTLYWYLQNLGQGPELLIRYENEEAVDDSQLPKDRFSAERLKGVDSTLKIQPAELGDSAVYLCASSPTGTTYNEQFFGPGTRLTVL.

The chain employs TRBV15 and TRBJ1-1, with a possible D match to TRBD1 (6 bases). The V end lost 0 bases, the J end lost 6 bases, and 20 bases lay between the germline ends. The CDR3 sequence is 17 residues long. Germline CDR1 LNHNV, CDR2 YYDKDF (reference sequence). The DNA of the CDR3 is TGTGCCACCAGCAGAGATGGGCAGGTTCTCAGGGGACCTGAAGCTTTCTTT. Amino acid sequence: CATSRDGQVLRGPEAFF.